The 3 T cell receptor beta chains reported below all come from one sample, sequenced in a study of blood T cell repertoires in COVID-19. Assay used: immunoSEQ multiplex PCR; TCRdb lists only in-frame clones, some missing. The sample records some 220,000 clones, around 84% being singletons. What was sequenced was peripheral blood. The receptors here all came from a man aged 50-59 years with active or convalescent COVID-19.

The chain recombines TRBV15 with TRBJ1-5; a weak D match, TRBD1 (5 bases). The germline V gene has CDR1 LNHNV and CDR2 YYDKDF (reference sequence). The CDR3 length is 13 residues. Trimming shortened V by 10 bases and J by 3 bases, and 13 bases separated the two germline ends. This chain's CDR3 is CAIAWGVNQPQHF. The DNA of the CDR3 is TGTGCCATCGCATGGGGGGTCAATCAGCCCCAGCATTTT.

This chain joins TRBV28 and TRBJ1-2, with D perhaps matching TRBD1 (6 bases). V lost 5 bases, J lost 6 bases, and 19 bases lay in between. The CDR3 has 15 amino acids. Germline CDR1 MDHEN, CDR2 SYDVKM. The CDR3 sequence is CASSMGDTSGNGYTF. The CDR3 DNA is TGTGCCAGCAGTATGGGGGACACCTCGGGAAATGGCTACACCTTC.

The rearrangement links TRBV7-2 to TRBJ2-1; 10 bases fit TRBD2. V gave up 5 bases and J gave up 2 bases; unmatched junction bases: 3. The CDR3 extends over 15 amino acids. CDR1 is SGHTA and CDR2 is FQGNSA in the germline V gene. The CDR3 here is CASSNSGGTYNEQFF. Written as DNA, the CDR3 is TGTGCCAGCAGCAATAGCGGGGGGACCTACAATGAGCAGTTCTTC.